This note documents a single T cell receptor beta chain sequence. Its antigen remains unidentified. It has no much larger one-base neighbor in the sample; base qualities were not kept. These data belong to a study of T cell responses to AZD1222 COVID-19 vaccine (dated by TCRdb to the early 2020s). With regard to the full study: AZD1222 recipients with second doses at about 4 weeks or about 12 weeks were pooled, because spike-specific TCR depth and breadth did not differ between schedules. A total of about 240 trial participants underwent TCR sequencing, of whom 200 to 220 received two doses of AZD1222 and about 25 received two doses of the MenACWY control vaccine. Trial participants were enrolled by age into 18-55, 56-69 and 70-plus year subgroups, with 148, 28 and 57 TCR-sequenced participants respectively. Overall results and qualifications from the work: After two AZD1222 doses, spike-specific TCR breadth and depth were significantly higher than at day 0 and than in MenACWY recipients. Nearly half of unique spike-specific TCRs reportedly recognized epitopes outside regions mutated in the B.1.351 and B.1.1.7 variants. The 56-69-year group was small, and its depth increase did not reach significance, likely because of low power. The vaccine-associated CD4 TCRs covered the entire spike protein, and the dominant responses fell in regions 160-218 and 743-854. Because no samples from the day 14 peak response were available, repertoires could be characterized only after the peak T cell response. Conclusions about previously exposed vaccinees are limited because only six or seven AZD1222 recipients were SARS-CoV-2 seropositive at baseline. Most participants were white British and females outnumbered males, and the authors suggested that clonal diversity may have been underestimated.

This specimen's time point label, interpreted: baseline before first vaccination. The vaccinee samples were drawn from two UK trials, COV001 and COV002, one of which was a single-blind randomized controlled phase 2/3 trial testing AZD1222 (ChAdOx1 nCoV-19) in healthy adults. Trial participant PBMC samples were collected at day 0 and day 28 after the second dose for TCRbeta chain sequencing. The CDR3 regions of human TCRbeta chains were analyzed by immunosequencing. The original pipeline was this. TCRs in the repertoires were matched against a reference library of SARS-CoV-2-specific TCRs that had been generated with the MIRA antigen-specificity platform. Breadth was defined as the fraction of unique TCRs that were SARS-CoV-2-associated, and depth was defined as the fraction of total T cells that were SARS-CoV-2-associated. Using the MIRA data, every spike-specific TCR was mapped to the spike region that the TCR reacted to and assigned to either a CD4 or a CD8 class. Log10-transformed breadth and depth values were compared by one-way ANOVA with Sidak's multiple comparisons tests. TCRdb holds this immuneACCESS table with in-frame rearrangements only. Some clones are missing; in checked studies, unresolved V genes explain under half, and the rest has no known cause. V and J calls and clone size are given by that table; D and trimming were obtained from the DNA. The sample records some 130,000 clones, approximately 90% of which are singletons. The ten biggest clones cover about 1.9% of the sample.

The V end loses 5 bases and the J end loses 1 base, and a stretch of 12 bases separates them. Spanning cysteine to phenylalanine, the CDR3 consists of 15 amino acids. The read is trimmed to its CDR3 DNA, 45 bases read in frame from base 1. CDR1 and CDR2 are read off the germline V gene (reference sequence) as SEHNR and FQNEAQ. Recombination connected TRBV7-9 to TRBJ1-5; no D gene is confidently identified. This receptor was obtained from an adult in good health. The starting material was peripheral blood, obtained on day 0 of AZD1222 vaccination. The CDR3 amino acid sequence is: CASSQWSGSNQPQHF. DNA sequence: TGTGCCAGCAGCCAATGGTCGGGCAGCAATCAGCCCCAGCATTTT.